A single sample is the source of the 13 T cell receptor beta chains below, sequenced in a study of control samples from healthy donors and cancer patients. Sequenced by immunoSEQ multiplex PCR; TCRdb stores in-frame clones only, minus some. The table records roughly 95,000 clones, roughly 92% of them present only once. Sequenced input: blood. These TCRs come from a human donor in good health. The donor label of this sample is uncertain.

The gene calls are TRBV30 and TRBJ1-1; weak D call: TRBD1 (5 bases). Trimming shortened V by 4 bases and J by 11 bases, and 14 bases separated the two germline ends. This CDR3 spans 11 amino acids. Germline V gene data show CDR1 as GTSNPN and CDR2 as SVGIG (reference sequence). The CDR3 is CAWNQNRQAFF. In DNA form, the CDR3 reads TGTGCCTGGAACCAAAACAGACAGGCTTTCTTT. Full variable domain (rest looked up from reference TRBV30 and TRBJ1-1): SQTIHQWPATLVQPVGSPLSLECTVEGTSNPNLYWYRQAAGRGLQLLFYSVGIGQISSEVPQNLSASRPQDRQFILSSKKLLLSDSGFYLCAWNQNRQAFFGQGTRLTVV.

This chain connects TRBV18 to TRBJ1-6; D is uncertain. V was trimmed by 5 bases and J by 2 bases, leaving 19 bases between them. CDR3 length: 18 residues. CDR1 and CDR2 from the germline V gene are KGHSH and LQKENI. The CDR3 DNA is TGTGCCAGCTCATCGTCAGCTGACGCAGCAACCTATAATTCACCCCTCCACTTT. It encodes CASSSSADAATYNSPLHF. The whole variable domain, filled in from reference TRBV18 and TRBJ1-6, reads NAGVMQNPRHLVRRRGQEARLRCSPMKGHSHVYWYRQLPEEGLKFMVYLQKENIIDESGMPKERFSAEFPKEGPSILRIQQVVRGDSAAYFCASSSSADAATYNSPLHFGNGTRLTVT.

This chain connects TRBV7-2 to TRBJ2-3, with D possibly being TRBD2 (6 bases). This CDR3 comprises 15 residues. V lost 4 bases, J lost 1 base, and 12 bases lay in between. The germline V gene has CDR1 SGHTA and CDR2 FQGNSA. CDR3 sequence reads: CASSSGGAGTDTQYF. CDR3 nucleotide sequence: TGTGCCAGCAGCTCCGGGGGAGCGGGCACAGATACGCAGTATTTT. The full variable domain, in which reference TRBV7-2 and TRBJ2-3 provide the parts outside the CDR3, is GAGVSQSPSNKVTEKGKDVELRCDPISGHTALYWYRQSLGQGLEFLIYFQGNSAPDKSGLPSDRFSAERTGGSVSTLTIQRTQQEDSAVYLCASSSGGAGTDTQYFGPGTRLTVL.

V usage is TRBV5-6 and J usage is TRBJ1-2; D is uncertain. V lost 1 base, J lost 4 bases, and 11 bases lay in between. Germline-derived CDR1 and CDR2 are SGHDT and YYEEEE. The CDR3 has 14 residues. The DNA of the CDR3 is TGTGCCAGCAGCTTGAACCGACGCACCTATGGCTACACCTTC. Translation gives CASSLNRRTYGYTF.

The genes are TRBV4-2 and TRBJ2-1; 8 bases fit TRBD2. Germline CDR1 LGHNA, CDR2 YNFKEQ. The CDR3 contains 16 residues. The V segment lost 1 base and the J segment 3 bases; nucleotides outside the gene matches: 5. CDR3 protein: CASSQAGSGDYNEQFF. In DNA, the CDR3 is TGTGCCAGCAGCCAAGCGGGTAGCGGGGACTACAATGAGCAGTTCTTC.

The chain links TRBV11-1 to TRBJ2-2, with D hard to call. The CDR3 contains 13 residues. Deletions cut 5 bases from V and 6 bases from J, with 10 bases between. CDR1 and CDR2 from the germline V gene are SGHAT and FQDESV (reference sequence). The CDR3 is CASSPDPPGELFF. The CDR3 DNA reads TGTGCCAGCAGCCCAGACCCCCCCGGGGAGCTGTTTTTT.

This chain uses TRBV5-6 with TRBJ2-5, with D possibly called TRBD1 or TRBD2 (5 bases each). CDR1 and CDR2 (germline): SGHDT, YYEEEE. The CDR3 runs to 15 residues. Trimming stripped 0 bases from V and 7 bases from J, with 16 bases between. CDR3 loop: CASSLGGALVGTQYF. In nucleotides, the CDR3 is TGTGCCAGCAGCTTGGGAGGGGCCCTAGTGGGGACCCAGTACTTC.

This clone occurred once. The chain is built from TRBV5-1 and TRBJ1-2; D is uncertain. Germline V gives CDR1 SGHRS, CDR2 YFSETQ. The CDR3 runs 14 residues. Trimming cost V 0 bases and J 2 bases, with 8 bases left between them. CDR3 residues: CASSLESLNYGYTF. The CDR3 bases are TGCGCCAGCAGCTTGGAGTCGCTCAACTATGGCTACACCTTC.

The V and J genes are TRBV7-2 and TRBJ2-7; TRBD2 matches 8 bases. This CDR3 comprises 14 residues. The V and J ends lost 0 bases and 9 bases, in that order; junction bases with no gene match: 7. The germline V gene encodes CDR1 SGHTA and CDR2 FQGNSA. The CDR3 region has the DNA TGTGCCAGCAGCTTAGCTACGGGGGGGCGTGGGCAGTACTTC. Its translation is CASSLATGGRGQYF.

CDR3 protein: CASTDLGTDTQYF. The CDR3 DNA is TGCGCCAGCACGGACTTGGGCACAGATACGCAGTATTTT. The J gene is TRBJ2-3, the V gene TRBV5-1; D might be TRBD2 (5 bases). The CDR3 contains 13 residues. V was trimmed by 6 bases and J by 1 base, leaving 9 bases between them. In germline, CDR1 is SGHRS, CDR2 YFSETQ.

The rearrangement joins TRBV5-1 to TRBJ2-1, with D possibly called TRBD1 or TRBD2 (5 bases each). Germline CDR1 and CDR2: SGHRS and YFSETQ. The CDR3 covers 13 residues. Trimming left V 10 bases short and J 7 bases short, with 18 bases between. CDR3 nucleotide sequence: TGCGCCGGTGGAGACGGGGCAGGGAATGAGCAGTTCTTC. Its protein product is CAGGDGAGNEQFF. The full variable domain, rest sourced from reference TRBV5-1 and TRBJ2-1, is KAGVTQTPRYLIKTRGQQVTLSCSPISGHRSVSWYQQTPGQGLQFLFEYFSETQRNKGNFPGRFSGRQFSNSRSEMNVSTLELGDSALYLCAGGDGAGNEQFFGPGTRLTVL.

The rearrangement joins TRBV2 to TRBJ2-5; tentatively, D is TRBD2 (6 bases). The CDR3 contains 16 residues. In germline, CDR1 is SNHLY, CDR2 FYNNEI. Trimming took off 11 bases at V and 5 bases at J, with 27 bases between the two ends. The CDR3 sequence is CAGEAGTPGPVETQYF. DNA of the CDR3: TGTGCCGGGGAAGCCGGGACTCCCGGACCTGTGGAGACCCAGTACTTC. Drawing the rest from reference TRBV2 and TRBJ2-5, the complete variable domain is EPEVTQTPSHQVTQMGQEVILRCVPISNHLYFYWYRQILGQKVEFLVSFYNNEISEKSEIFDDQFSVERPDGSNFTLKIRSTKLEDSAMYFCAGEAGTPGPVETQYFGPGTRLLVL.

The chain recombines TRBV28 with TRBJ2-7; 8 bases are shared with TRBD2. CDR1 is MDHEN and CDR2 is SYDVKM in the germline V gene. Losses at the gene ends were 1 base for V and 7 bases for J; bases not matched to a gene: 9. The CDR3 runs to 15 residues. CDR3 in amino acids: CASSLLPGGGHEQYF. The CDR3 DNA is TGTGCCAGCAGTTTATTACCGGGCGGGGGGCATGAGCAGTACTTC.